A single sample is the source of the 25 T cell receptor beta chains below, sequenced in a study of blood T cell repertoires in COVID-19. Profiling relied on immunoSEQ multiplex PCR, and the TCRdb table lists in-frame clones only, not all of them. In the table there are 95,000 to 150,000 clones, roughly 87% of which are singletons. The sequencing input was peripheral blood. The receptors derive from an elderly man with active or convalescent COVID-19.

The chain links TRBV19 to TRBJ2-5; 14 bases map to TRBD2. Germline V gene lookup returns CDR1 LNHDA and CDR2 SQIVND (reference sequence). The CDR3 extends over 16 amino acids. V was pared by 5 bases and J by 4 bases, with 6 bases of the junction left unmatched. As DNA, the CDR3 is TGTGCCAGTAGTCCACAGACTAGCGGGGGGGCAGAGACCCAGTACTTC. This gives the protein CASSPQTSGGAETQYF.

The rearrangement links TRBV5-1 to TRBJ1-1, with 7 bases aligning to TRBD1. There are 15 residues in the CDR3. The ends lost 6 bases at V and 1 base at J; junction bases unmatched: 9. CDR1 is SGHRS and CDR2 is YFSETQ in the germline V gene. CDR3 amino acids: CASNPRGGGNTEAFF. The CDR3 coding sequence is TGCGCCAGCAATCCCCGAGGGGGCGGGAACACTGAAGCTTTCTTT.

The chain carries TRBV6-5 and TRBJ2-5, with D possibly TRBD1 on 5 matching bases. Germline V CDR1 and CDR2: MNHEY, SVGAGI. With 0 bases removed from V and 1 base from J, the gap between germline ends came to 12 bases. The CDR3 consists of 16 residues. The CDR3 is CASSYSGPLIQETQYF. The CDR3, as DNA: TGTGCCAGCAGTTACTCGGGGCCCCTTATCCAAGAGACCCAGTACTTC.

The chain combines TRBV7-6 with TRBJ1-1, with D possibly matching TRBD1 (6 bases). CDR1 and CDR2 from the germline V gene are SGHVS and FNYEAQ. The V end lost 5 bases, the J end lost 4 bases, and 11 bases lay between the germline ends. The CDR3 contains 13 residues. The CDR3 reads CASSRLQGTEAFF. The CDR3 DNA reads as TGTGCCAGCAGCCGTTTACAGGGCACTGAAGCTTTCTTT.

This chain connects TRBV5-3 to TRBJ2-4, with D possibly TRBD1 on 6 matching bases. TRBV5-3 is noted as an ORF with a role that remains uncertain. The V end lost 1 base, the J end lost 0 bases, and 14 bases lay between the germline ends. The CDR3 has 17 residues. The CDR3 region is CARSLIDRPLAKNIQYF. CDR3 nucleotides: TGTGCCAGAAGCTTGATCGACAGGCCTCTAGCCAAAAACATTCAGTACTTC.

The rearrangement uses TRBV3-1 (or the pseudogene TRBV3-2) and TRBJ2-3; 7 bases align to TRBD1. Germline V CDR1 and CDR2: LGHDT, YNNKEL (reference sequence). V was clipped by 3 bases and J by 0 bases; unmatched bases: 0. The CDR3 totals 14 residues. CDR3 in amino acids: CASSQTGSTDTQYF. CDR3 bases: TGTGCCAGCAGCCAGACAGGGAGCACAGATACGCAGTATTTT.

V is TRBV28 and J is TRBJ2-7, with TRBD2 identical over 11 bases. The V segment lost 6 bases and the J segment 1 base; nucleotides outside the gene matches: 11. This CDR3 has 17 amino acids. Germline-derived CDR1 and CDR2 are MDHEN and SYDVKM. The CDR3 region is CASSPTLGTSGSYEQYF. For the CDR3, the DNA is TGTGCCAGCAGCCCTACGCTAGGGACTAGCGGTTCCTACGAGCAGTACTTC.

The CDR3 region is CASSQVPGVNEQFF. CDR3 DNA: TGTGCCAGCAGCCAAGTTCCGGGGGTCAATGAGCAGTTCTTC. The chain couples TRBV3-1 (or the pseudogene TRBV3-2) to TRBJ2-1; maybe TRBD2 (6 bases). The V end lost 1 base, the J end lost 6 bases, and 10 bases lay between the germline ends. CDR3 size: 14 residues. Per germline, CDR1 LGHDT and CDR2 YNNKEL (reference sequence).

The chain combines TRBV7-3 with TRBJ2-7; 11 positions agree with TRBD1. From germline, CDR1 is SGHTA and CDR2 FQGTGA. V dropped 5 bases and J dropped 6; count of bases not matched to a gene: 3. The CDR3 length is 13 residues. Here the CDR3 reads CASSPGTGGEQYF. CDR3 nucleotides: TGTGCCAGCAGCCCCGGGACAGGGGGCGAGCAGTACTTC.

In its sample, this clone was seen once. The rearrangement links TRBV5-6 to TRBJ2-1; 7 nucleotides match TRBD2. CDR3 length: 16 amino acids. Germline assignment: CDR1 SGHDT and CDR2 YYEEEE. The V and J ends lost 1 base and 0 bases, in that order; junction bases with no gene match: 4. In DNA form, the CDR3 reads TGTGCCAGCAGCTTGAACGGGGGGAGCTCCTACAATGAGCAGTTCTTC. This sequence encodes CASSLNGGSSYNEQFF.

This sequence joins TRBV3-1 (or the pseudogene TRBV3-2) and TRBJ1-6; 8 bases line up with TRBD1. With V trimmed by 1 base and J by 9 bases, 2 bases remained unmatched. Germline V gene lookup returns CDR1 LGHDT and CDR2 YNNKEL (reference sequence). The CDR3 has 14 residues. The CDR3 DNA follows: TGTGCCAGCAGCCAAGCACAGGGGGGTTCACCCCTCCACTTT. Encoded protein: CASSQAQGGSPLHF.

The chain uses TRBV4-1 and TRBJ2-3; TRBD2 might be the D (5 bases). Between the trimmed V and J ends, which lost 1 base and 4 bases, there was a span of 15 bases. CDR1 and CDR2 from the germline V gene are MGHRA and YSYEKL. This CDR3 is 16 amino acids long. CDR3 DNA sequence: TGCGCCAGCAGCCAAGCTCAAGGACTGAGGGCAGATACGCAGTATTTT. This encodes CASSQAQGLRADTQYF.

The rearrangement joins TRBV7-9 to TRBJ2-1; D possibly corresponds to TRBD1 (6 bases). Per the germline V gene, CDR1 is SEHNR and CDR2 is FQNEAQ (reference sequence). The CDR3 covers 16 residues. Trimming took 5 bases from V and 6 from J, leaving 20 bases between them. CDR3 region: CASSTGTTVLLNEQFF. CDR3 in DNA: TGTGCCAGCAGCACCGGGACAACCGTCCTCCTCAATGAGCAGTTCTTC. Variable domain in full (rest from reference TRBV7-9 and TRBJ2-1): DTGVSQNPRHKITKRGQNVTFRCDPISEHNRLYWYRQTLGQGPEFLTYFQNEAQLEKSRLLSDRFSAERPKGSFSTLEIQRTEQGDSAMYLCASSTGTTVLLNEQFFGPGTRLTVL.

This clone has only a few counts. V and J are TRBV7-3 and TRBJ2-7; no reliable D call. The germline CDR1 and CDR2 sequences are SGHTA and FQGTGA. Trimming pared 0 bases from V and 3 bases from J, leaving 9 bases between. The length of the CDR3 is 14 residues. CDR3 nucleotide sequence: TGTGCCAGCAGCTTAACCGCTAGTAGCTACGAGCAGTACTTC. Protein product: CASSLTASSYEQYF.

This rearrangement joins TRBV4-1 to TRBJ2-1, with a possible D match to TRBD2 (6 bases). Germline CDR1 is MGHRA and CDR2 is YSYEKL. The CDR3 totals 15 residues. V lost 4 bases, J lost 5 bases, and 15 bases lay in between. CDR3 nucleotide sequence: TGCGCCAGCAGCCGGCCGGGACTCCTAAACAATGAGCAGTTCTTC. This codes for CASSRPGLLNNEQFF.

The gene calls are TRBV7-2 and TRBJ1-2; 8 bases agree with TRBD1. Germline CDR1 reads SGHTA; CDR2 reads FQGNSA. Losses at the gene ends were 5 bases for V and 7 bases for J; bases not matched to a gene: 12. The CDR3 has 15 amino acids. The DNA of the CDR3 is TGTGCCAGCAGCCCCCCGGGGGGACAGGCGGCTGGCTACACCTTC. It translates to CASSPPGGQAAGYTF.

The gene calls are TRBV7-6 and TRBJ2-1; 10 bases are a match to TRBD1. Germline CDR1 reads SGHVS; CDR2 reads FNYEAQ. The CDR3 is made up of 17 amino acids. Trimming removed 4 bases from V and 4 bases from J; junction bases left unmatched: 10. The CDR3 sequence: CASSSVVGQGKYNEQFF. The CDR3 coding sequence is TGTGCCAGCAGCTCAGTTGTGGGACAGGGGAAATACAATGAGCAGTTCTTC. The entire variable domain, with the rest obtained from reference TRBV7-6 and TRBJ2-1, is as follows: GAGVSQSPRYKVTKRGQDVALRCDPISGHVSLYWYRQALGQGPEFLTYFNYEAQQDKSGLPNDRFSAERPEGSISTLTIQRTEQRDSAMYRCASSSVVGQGKYNEQFFGPGTRLTVL.

The J gene is TRBJ1-4, the V gene TRBV5-1; unclear D gene. The V end was cut by 0 bases, the J end by 4 bases, with 10 bases between. The CDR3 extends over 15 amino acids. Germline CDR1 SGHRS, CDR2 YFSETQ. This chain's CDR3 is CASSLEPDNNEKLFF. CDR3 DNA: TGCGCCAGCAGCTTGGAGCCTGATAATAATGAAAAACTGTTTTTT.

V and J are TRBV6-2 or TRBV6-3 and TRBJ2-7; TRBD2 is a possible D gene (6 bases). Between the trimmed V and J ends, which lost 2 bases and 0 bases, there was a span of 14 bases. The CDR3 has 16 residues. In germline, CDR1 is MNHEY, CDR2 SVGEGT. The CDR3 loop reads CASSYRSGYLSYEQYF. DNA of the CDR3: TGTGCCAGCAGTTACCGAAGCGGGTACCTCTCCTACGAGCAGTACTTC.

The CDR3 region is CAQDRGAGNTIYF. CDR3 DNA: TGTGCCCAGGACAGGGGAGCTGGAAACACCATATATTTT. This chain joins TRBV30 and TRBJ1-3; 9 nucleotides align to TRBD1. The CDR3 length is 13 residues. The ends lost 8 bases at V and 2 bases at J; junction bases unmatched: 4. In germline, CDR1 is GTSNPN, CDR2 SVGIG (reference sequence).

This clone was picked up many times. The chain couples TRBV10-3 to TRBJ2-5, with 14 bases aligning to TRBD2. Germline assignment: CDR1 ENHRY and CDR2 SYGVKD. The CDR3 is made up of 18 amino acids. V was pared by 4 bases and J by 4 bases, with 11 bases of the junction left unmatched. The CDR3 DNA sequence: TGTGCCATCAGTGTCTACCGTGGACTAGCGGGAGGACCAGAGACCCAGTACTTC. This sequence encodes CAISVYRGLAGGPETQYF.

This clone was observed a single time. The rearrangement uses TRBV2 and TRBJ2-2; D is undetermined. The CDR3 runs to 14 residues. V dropped 4 bases and J dropped 1 base, with 7 bases sitting between them. Germline values: CDR1 SNHLY, CDR2 FYNNEI. The CDR3 sequence: CASSAQMNTGELFF. CDR3 coding DNA: TGTGCCAGCAGTGCACAGATGAACACCGGGGAGCTGTTTTTT.

The chain uses TRBV11-1 and TRBJ2-3; perhaps TRBD2 as D (6 bases). Trimming cost V 5 bases and J 2 bases, with 8 bases left between them. CDR3 length equals 13 residues. Germline V gene sequence: CDR1 SGHAT, CDR2 FQDESV (reference sequence). The CDR3 here is CASSRDFTDTQYF. CDR3 nucleotides: TGTGCCAGCAGCCGGGACTTCACAGATACGCAGTATTTT. The full variable domain, rest sourced from reference TRBV11-1 and TRBJ2-3, is EAEVAQSPRYKITEKSQAVAFWCDPISGHATLYWYRQILGQGPELLVQFQDESVVDDSQLPKDRFSAERLKGVDSTLKIQPAELGDSAMYLCASSRDFTDTQYFGPGTRLTVL.

The gene calls are TRBV19 and TRBJ2-1, with D tentatively TRBD2 (5 bases). CDR1 is LNHDA and CDR2 is SQIVND in the germline V gene (reference sequence). Trimming cost V 8 bases and J 3 bases, with 8 bases left between them. This CDR3 contains 12 residues. The CDR3 sequence: CASFGSYNEQFF. CDR3 DNA: TGTGCCAGTTTTGGGAGCTACAATGAGCAGTTCTTC.

This chain's CDR3 is CASSYELVGYTF. In DNA, the CDR3 is TGTGCCAGCAGCTACGAACTTGTTGGCTACACCTTC. The chain links TRBV7-2 to TRBJ1-2; no reliable D call. This CDR3 has 12 residues. Germline CDR1 is SGHTA and CDR2 is FQGNSA. Trimming took off 4 bases at V and 7 bases at J, with 10 bases between the two ends.